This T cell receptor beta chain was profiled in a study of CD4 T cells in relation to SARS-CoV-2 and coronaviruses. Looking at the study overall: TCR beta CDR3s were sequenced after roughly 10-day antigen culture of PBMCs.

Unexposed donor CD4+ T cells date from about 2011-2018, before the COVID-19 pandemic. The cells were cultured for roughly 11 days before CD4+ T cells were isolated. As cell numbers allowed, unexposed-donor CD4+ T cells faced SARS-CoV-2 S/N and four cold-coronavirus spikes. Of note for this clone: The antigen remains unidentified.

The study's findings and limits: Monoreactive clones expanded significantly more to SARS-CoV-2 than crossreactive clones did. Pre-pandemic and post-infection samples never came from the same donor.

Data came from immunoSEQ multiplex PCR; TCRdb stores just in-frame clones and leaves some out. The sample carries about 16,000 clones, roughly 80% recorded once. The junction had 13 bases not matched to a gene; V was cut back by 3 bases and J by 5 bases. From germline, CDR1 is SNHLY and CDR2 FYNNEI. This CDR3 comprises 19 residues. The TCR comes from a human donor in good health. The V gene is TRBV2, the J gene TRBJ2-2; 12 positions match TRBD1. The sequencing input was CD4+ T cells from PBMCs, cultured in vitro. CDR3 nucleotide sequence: TGTGCCAGCAGTGAGGGACAGGGGGCTATGGGGTCGATGACCGGGGAGCTGTTTTTT. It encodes CASSEGQGAMGSMTGELFF. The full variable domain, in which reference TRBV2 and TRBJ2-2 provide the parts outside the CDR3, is EPEVTQTPSHQVTQMGQEVILRCVPISNHLYFYWYRQILGQKVEFLVSFYNNEISEKSEIFDDQFSVERPDGSNFTLKIRSTKLEDSAMYFCASSEGQGAMGSMTGELFFGEGSRLTVL.